The clone carrying this TCR beta chain was recorded many times. Its specificity is not known. These data come from a study of Graves' ophthalmopathy and Graves' hyperthyroidism. Study at large: Investigators collected peripheral blood at initial diagnosis, before any treatment was given. Regarding the study as a whole: Ophthalmopathy was separated from stable hyperthyroidism by a 13-signature model with 87.88% sensitivity and 65% to 82% specificity. In blood, most expanded thyroid clonotypes above 0.001 frequency were also detected.

RNA served as the template for amplifying TCR beta CDR3 regions. The workflow started with a first-round RT-PCR run with HTBI primers and then moved on to a second-round multiplex PCR. TCRdb itself ran the multiplex PCR reads through MiXCR, one entry per CDR3 protein. The repertoire holds roughly 410,000 distinct CDR3 sequences, with just over 15% as singletons. This sequence was found in a woman aged 18-29 years with stable Graves' hyperthyroidism. The source material was peripheral blood.

CDR3 sequence reads: CSARGDRGNSPLHF. DNA of the CDR3: TGCAGTGCTAGGGGGGACAGAGGTAATTCACCCCTCCACTTT. The chain has TRBV20-1 and TRBJ1-6, with 7 bases aligning to TRBD1. Germline V lookup: CDR1 DFQATT, CDR2 SNEGSKA (reference sequence). V gave up 3 bases and J gave up 6 bases; unmatched junction bases: 5. The CDR3 loop spans 14 amino acids.